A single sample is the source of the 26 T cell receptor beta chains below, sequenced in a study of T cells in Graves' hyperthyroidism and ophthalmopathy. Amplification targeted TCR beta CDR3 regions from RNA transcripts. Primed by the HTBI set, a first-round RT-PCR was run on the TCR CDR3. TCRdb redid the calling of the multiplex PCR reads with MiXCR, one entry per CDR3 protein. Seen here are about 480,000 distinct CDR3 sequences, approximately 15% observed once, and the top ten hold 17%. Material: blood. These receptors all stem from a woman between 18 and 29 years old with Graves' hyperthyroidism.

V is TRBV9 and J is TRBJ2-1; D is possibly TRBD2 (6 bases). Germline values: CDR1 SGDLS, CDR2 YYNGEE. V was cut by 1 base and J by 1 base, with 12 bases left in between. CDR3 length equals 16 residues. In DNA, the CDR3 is TGTGCCAGCAGCGTAAGTAGAGGAGGGTCCTACAATGAGCAGTTCTTC. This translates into CASSVSRGGSYNEQFF.

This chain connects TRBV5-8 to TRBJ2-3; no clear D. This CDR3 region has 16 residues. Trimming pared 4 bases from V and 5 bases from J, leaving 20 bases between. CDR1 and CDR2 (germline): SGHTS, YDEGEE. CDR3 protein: CASSPIRVGIEDTQYF. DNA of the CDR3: TGTGCCAGCAGCCCTATCCGAGTAGGGATTGAAGATACGCAGTATTTT.

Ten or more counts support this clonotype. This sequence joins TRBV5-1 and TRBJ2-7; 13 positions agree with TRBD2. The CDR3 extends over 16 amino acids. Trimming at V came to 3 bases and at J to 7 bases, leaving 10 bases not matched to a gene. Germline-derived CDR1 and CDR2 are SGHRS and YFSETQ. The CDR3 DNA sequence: TGCGCCAGCAGCTCCGGGACTAGCGGGACGATCCCGGAGCAGTACTTC. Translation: CASSSGTSGTIPEQYF.

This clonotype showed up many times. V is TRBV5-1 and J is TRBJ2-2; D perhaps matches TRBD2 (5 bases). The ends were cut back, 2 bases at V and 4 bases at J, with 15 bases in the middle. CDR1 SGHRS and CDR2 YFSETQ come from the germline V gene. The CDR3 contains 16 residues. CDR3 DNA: TGCGCCAGCAGCTTATCCCCGGGGAGCGGCACCGGGGAGCTGTTTTTT. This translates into CASSLSPGSGTGELFF.

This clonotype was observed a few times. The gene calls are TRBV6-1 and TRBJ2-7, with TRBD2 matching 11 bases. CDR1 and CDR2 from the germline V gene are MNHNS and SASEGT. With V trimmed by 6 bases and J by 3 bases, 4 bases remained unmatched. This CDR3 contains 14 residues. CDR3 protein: CASSGLAGIYEQYF. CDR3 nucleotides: TGTGCCAGCAGCGGACTAGCGGGCATCTACGAGCAGTACTTC.

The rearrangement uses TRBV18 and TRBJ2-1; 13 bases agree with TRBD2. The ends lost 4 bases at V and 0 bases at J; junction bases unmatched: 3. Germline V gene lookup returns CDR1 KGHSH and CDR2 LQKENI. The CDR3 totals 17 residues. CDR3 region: CASSLWTSGSSYNEQFF. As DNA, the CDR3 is TGTGCCAGCTCACTCTGGACTAGCGGGAGCTCCTACAATGAGCAGTTCTTC.

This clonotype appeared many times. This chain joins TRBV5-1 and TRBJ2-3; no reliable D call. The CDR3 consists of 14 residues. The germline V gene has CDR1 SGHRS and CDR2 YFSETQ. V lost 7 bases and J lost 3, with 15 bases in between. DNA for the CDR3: TGCGCCAGCGCTTTGGAGCGTCGGACAGATACGCAGTATTTT. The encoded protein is CASALERRTDTQYF.

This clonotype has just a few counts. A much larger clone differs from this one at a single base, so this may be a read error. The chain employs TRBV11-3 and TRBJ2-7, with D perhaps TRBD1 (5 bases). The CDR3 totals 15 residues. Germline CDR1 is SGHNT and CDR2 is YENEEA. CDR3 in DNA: TGTGCCAGCAGCTTAGATATGGGGCTCTCCTACGAGCAGTGCTTC. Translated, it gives CASSLDMGLSYEQCF.

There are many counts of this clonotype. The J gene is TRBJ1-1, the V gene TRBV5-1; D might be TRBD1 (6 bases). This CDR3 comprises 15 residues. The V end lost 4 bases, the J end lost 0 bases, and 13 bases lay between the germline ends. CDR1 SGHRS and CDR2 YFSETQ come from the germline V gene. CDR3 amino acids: CASSQRQAMNTEAFF. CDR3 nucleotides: TGCGCCAGCAGCCAGCGACAGGCTATGAACACTGAAGCTTTCTTT.

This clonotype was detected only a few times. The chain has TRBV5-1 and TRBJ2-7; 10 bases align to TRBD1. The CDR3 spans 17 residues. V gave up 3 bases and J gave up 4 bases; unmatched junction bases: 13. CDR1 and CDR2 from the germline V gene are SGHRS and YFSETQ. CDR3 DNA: TGCGCCAGCAGCTCCCTGGGACAGGGGATCGGTCGGTACGAGCAGTACTTC. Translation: CASSSLGQGIGRYEQYF. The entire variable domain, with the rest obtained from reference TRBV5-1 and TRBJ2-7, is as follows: KAGVTQTPRYLIKTRGQQVTLSCSPISGHRSVSWYQQTPGQGLQFLFEYFSETQRNKGNFPGRFSGRQFSNSRSEMNVSTLELGDSALYLCASSSLGQGIGRYEQYFGPGTRLTVT.

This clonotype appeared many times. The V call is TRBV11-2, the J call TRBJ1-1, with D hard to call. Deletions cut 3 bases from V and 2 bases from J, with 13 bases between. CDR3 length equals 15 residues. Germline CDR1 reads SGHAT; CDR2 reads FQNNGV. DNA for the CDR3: TGTGCCAGCAGCTTTACCACAACTCCAAACACTGAAGCTTTCTTT. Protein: CASSFTTTPNTEAFF.

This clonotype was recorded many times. The chain's CDR3 is CSARDPGGNQPQHF. In DNA form, the CDR3 reads TGCAGTGCTAGAGATCCAGGGGGCAATCAGCCCCAGCATTTT. This rearrangement joins TRBV20-1 to TRBJ1-5, with D possibly matching TRBD1 (6 bases). Germline-derived CDR1 and CDR2 are DFQATT and SNEGSKA (reference sequence). There are 14 residues in the CDR3. V shed 0 bases and J shed 2 bases, with 8 bases lying between them.

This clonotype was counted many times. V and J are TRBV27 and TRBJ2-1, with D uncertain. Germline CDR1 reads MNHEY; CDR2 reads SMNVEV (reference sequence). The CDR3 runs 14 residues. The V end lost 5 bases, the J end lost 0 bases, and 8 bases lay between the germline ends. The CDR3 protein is CASSASSSYNEQFF. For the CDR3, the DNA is TGTGCCAGCAGTGCTTCGAGCTCCTACAATGAGCAGTTCTTC.

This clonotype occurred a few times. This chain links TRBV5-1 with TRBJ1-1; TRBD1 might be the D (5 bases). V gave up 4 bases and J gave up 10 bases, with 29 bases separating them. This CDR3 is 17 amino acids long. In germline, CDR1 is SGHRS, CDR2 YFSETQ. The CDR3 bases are TGCGCCAGCAGCCCTGGGCTGCTGTGGGACGCGGGACTTCCAGCTTTCTTT. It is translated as CASSPGLLWDAGLPAFF.

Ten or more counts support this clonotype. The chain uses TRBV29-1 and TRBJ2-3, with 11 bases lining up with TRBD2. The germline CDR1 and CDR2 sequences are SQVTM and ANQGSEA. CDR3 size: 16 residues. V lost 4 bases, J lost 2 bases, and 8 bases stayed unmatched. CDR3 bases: TGCAGCGTTGCACCCCGACTAGCGGGAATCACAGATACGCAGTATTTT. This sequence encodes CSVAPRLAGITDTQYF.

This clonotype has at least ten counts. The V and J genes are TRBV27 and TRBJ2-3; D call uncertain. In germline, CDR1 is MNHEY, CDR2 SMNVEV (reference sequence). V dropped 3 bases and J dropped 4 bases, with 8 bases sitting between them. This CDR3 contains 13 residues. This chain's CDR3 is CASSFARPDTQYF. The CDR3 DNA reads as TGTGCCAGCAGTTTTGCACGACCAGATACGCAGTATTTT.

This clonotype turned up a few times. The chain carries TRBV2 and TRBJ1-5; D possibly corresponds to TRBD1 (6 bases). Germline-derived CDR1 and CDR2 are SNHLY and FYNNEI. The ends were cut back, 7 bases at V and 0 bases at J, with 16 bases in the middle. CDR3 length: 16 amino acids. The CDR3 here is CASTGGSSNSNQPQHF. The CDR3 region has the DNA TGTGCCAGCACTGGGGGCAGTTCAAATAGCAATCAGCCCCAGCATTTT.

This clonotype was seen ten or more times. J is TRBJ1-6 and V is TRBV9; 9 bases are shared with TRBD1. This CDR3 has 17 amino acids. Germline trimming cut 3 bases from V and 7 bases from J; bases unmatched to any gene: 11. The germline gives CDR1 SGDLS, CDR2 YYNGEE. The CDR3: CASSGQGTGRRNSPLHF. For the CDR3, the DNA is TGTGCCAGCAGCGGACAAGGGACAGGGCGACGCAATTCACCCCTCCACTTT.

CDR3 residues: CASSEWQKAYEQYF. The CDR3, as DNA: TGTGCCAGCAGTGAATGGCAAAAAGCCTACGAGCAGTACTTC. The chain employs TRBV6-1 and TRBJ2-7; D remains unclear. The germline V and J ends were trimmed by 2 bases and 2 bases, with 10 bases remaining between them. Germline V CDR1 and CDR2: MNHNS, SASEGT. CDR3 length: 14 residues.

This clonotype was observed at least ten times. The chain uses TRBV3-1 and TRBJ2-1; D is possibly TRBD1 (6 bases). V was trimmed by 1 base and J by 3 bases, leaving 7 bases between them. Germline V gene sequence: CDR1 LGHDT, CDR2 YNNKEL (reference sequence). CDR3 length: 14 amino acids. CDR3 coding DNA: TGTGCCAGCAGCCAAGGGACAGACTACAATGAGCAGTTCTTC. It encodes CASSQGTDYNEQFF.

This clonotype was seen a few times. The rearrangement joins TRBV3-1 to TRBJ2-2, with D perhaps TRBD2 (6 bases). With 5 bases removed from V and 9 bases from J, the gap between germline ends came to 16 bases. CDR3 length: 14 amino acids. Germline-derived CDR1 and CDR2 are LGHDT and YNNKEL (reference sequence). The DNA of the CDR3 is TGTGCCAGCAGCTCGCTCTCACTAGCCCGGGAGCTGTTTTTT. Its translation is CASSSLSLARELFF.

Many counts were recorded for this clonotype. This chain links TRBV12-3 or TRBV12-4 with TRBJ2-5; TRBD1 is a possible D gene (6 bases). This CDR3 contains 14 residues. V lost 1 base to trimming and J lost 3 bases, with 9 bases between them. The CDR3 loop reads CASSLVRTEETQYF. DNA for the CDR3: TGTGCCAGCAGTTTAGTCAGGACAGAAGAGACCCAGTACTTC.

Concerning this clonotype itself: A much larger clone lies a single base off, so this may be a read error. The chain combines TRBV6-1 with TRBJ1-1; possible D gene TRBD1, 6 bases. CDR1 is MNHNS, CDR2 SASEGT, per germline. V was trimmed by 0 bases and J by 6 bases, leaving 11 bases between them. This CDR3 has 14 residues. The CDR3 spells CASSEAWGRAEAFF. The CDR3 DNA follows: TGTGCCAGCAGTGAAGCCTGGGGGCGCGCTGAAGCTTTCTTT.

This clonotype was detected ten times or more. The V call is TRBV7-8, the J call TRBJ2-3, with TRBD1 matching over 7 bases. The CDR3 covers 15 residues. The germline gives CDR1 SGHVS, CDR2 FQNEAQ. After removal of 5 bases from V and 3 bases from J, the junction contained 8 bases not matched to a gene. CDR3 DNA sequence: TGTGCCAGCAGCCTATACAGGGGCCATACAGATACGCAGTATTTT. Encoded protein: CASSLYRGHTDTQYF.

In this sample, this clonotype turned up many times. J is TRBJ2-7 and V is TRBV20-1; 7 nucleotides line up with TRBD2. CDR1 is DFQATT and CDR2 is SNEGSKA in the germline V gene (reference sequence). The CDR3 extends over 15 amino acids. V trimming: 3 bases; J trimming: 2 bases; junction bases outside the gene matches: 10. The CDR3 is CSASIQRGRPYEQYF. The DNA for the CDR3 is TGCAGTGCTAGTATCCAGCGGGGACGCCCCTACGAGCAGTACTTC.

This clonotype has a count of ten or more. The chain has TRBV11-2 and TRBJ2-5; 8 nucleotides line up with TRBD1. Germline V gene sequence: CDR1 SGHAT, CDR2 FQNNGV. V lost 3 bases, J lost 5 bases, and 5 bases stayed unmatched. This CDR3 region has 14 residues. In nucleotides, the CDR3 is TGTGCCAGCAGCTTCCAGGGGGCGAGGGAGACCCAGTACTTC. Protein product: CASSFQGARETQYF.